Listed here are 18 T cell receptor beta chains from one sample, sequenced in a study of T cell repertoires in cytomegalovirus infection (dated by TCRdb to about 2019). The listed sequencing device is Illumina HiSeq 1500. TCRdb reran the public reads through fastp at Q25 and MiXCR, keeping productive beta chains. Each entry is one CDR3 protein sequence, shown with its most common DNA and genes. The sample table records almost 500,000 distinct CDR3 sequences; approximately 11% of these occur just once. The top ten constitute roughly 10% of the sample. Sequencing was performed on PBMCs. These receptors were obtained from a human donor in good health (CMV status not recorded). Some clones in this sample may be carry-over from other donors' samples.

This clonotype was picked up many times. CDR3 loop: CASSEQDGMGLEQYF. The CDR3 DNA reads as TGTGCCAGCAGTGAACAGGACGGTATGGGGTTGGAGCAGTACTTC. The chain combines TRBV6-1 with TRBJ2-7, with D unresolved. Trimming removed 2 bases at V and 7 bases at J, with 18 bases between. The CDR3 contains 15 residues. Germline values: CDR1 MNHNS, CDR2 SASEGT.

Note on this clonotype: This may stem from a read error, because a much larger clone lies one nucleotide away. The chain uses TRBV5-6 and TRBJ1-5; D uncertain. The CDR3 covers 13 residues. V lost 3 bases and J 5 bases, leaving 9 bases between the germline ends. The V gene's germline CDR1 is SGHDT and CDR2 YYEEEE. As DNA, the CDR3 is TGTGCCAGCAGCTCCGATGGCTATCAGCCCCAGCATTTT. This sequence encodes CASSSDGYQPQHF.

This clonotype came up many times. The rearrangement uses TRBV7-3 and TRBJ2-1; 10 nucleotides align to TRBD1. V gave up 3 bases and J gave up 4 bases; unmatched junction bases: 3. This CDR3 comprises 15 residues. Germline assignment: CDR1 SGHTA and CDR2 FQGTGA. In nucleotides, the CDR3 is TGTGCCAGCAGCTTCGACAGGGGGCCTTACAATGAGCAGTTCTTC. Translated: CASSFDRGPYNEQFF. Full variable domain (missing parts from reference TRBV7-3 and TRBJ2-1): GAGVSQTPSNKVTEKGKYVELRCDPISGHTALYWYRQSLGQGPEFLIYFQGTGAADDSGLPNDRFFAVRPEGSVSTLKIQRTERGDSAVYLCASSFDRGPYNEQFFGPGTRLTVL.

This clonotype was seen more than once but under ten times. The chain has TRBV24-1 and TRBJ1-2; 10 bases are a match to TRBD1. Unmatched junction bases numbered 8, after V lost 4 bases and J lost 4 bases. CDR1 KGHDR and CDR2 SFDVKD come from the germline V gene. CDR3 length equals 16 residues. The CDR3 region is CATSDLRDRGGYGYTF. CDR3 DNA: TGTGCCACCAGTGACTTACGGGACAGGGGAGGCTATGGCTACACCTTC.

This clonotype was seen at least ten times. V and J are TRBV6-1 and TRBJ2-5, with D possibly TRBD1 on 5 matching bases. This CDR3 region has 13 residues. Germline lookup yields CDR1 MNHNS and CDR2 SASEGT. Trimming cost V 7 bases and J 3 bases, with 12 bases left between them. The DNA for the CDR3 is TGTGCCAGCACCCCAGGGTTTGAAGAGACCCAGTACTTC. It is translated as CASTPGFEETQYF.

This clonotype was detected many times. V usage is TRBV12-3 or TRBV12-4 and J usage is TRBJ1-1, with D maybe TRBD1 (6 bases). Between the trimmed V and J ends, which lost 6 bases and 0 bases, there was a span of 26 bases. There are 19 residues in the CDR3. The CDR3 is CASSPEQFDRIKLNTEAFF. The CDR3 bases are TGTGCCAGCAGCCCCGAGCAGTTTGACAGGATCAAGCTGAACACTGAAGCTTTCTTT.

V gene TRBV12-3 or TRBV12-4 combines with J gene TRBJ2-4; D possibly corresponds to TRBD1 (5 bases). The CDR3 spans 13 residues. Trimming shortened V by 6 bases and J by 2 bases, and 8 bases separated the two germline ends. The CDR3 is CASRTESKNIQYF. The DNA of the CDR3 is TGTGCCAGCAGGACAGAATCCAAAAACATTCAGTACTTC.

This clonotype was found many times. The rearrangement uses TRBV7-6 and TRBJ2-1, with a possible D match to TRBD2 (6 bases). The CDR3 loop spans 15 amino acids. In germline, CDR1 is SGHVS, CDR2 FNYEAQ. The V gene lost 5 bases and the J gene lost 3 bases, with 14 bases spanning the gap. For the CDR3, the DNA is TGTGCCAGCAGCCTAGGGACTGCCGACTACAATGAGCAGTTCTTC. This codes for CASSLGTADYNEQFF. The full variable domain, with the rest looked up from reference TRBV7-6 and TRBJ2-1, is GAGVSQSPRYKVTKRGQDVALRCDPISGHVSLYWYRQALGQGPEFLTYFNYEAQQDKSGLPNDRFSAERPEGSISTLTIQRTEQRDSAMYRCASSLGTADYNEQFFGPGTRLTVL.

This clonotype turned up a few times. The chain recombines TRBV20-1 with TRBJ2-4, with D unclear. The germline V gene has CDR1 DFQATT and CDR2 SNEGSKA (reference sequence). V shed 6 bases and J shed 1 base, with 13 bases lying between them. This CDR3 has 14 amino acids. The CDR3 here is CSAELDIAKNIQYF. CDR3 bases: TGCAGTGCGGAGTTGGATATCGCCAAAAACATTCAGTACTTC.

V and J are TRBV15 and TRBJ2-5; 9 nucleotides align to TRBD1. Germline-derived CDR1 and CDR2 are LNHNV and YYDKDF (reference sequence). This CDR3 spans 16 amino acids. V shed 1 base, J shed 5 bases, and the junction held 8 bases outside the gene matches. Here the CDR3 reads CATSRGTGDFSETQYF. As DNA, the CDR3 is TGTGCCACCAGCAGAGGGACAGGGGATTTTTCGGAGACCCAGTACTTC.

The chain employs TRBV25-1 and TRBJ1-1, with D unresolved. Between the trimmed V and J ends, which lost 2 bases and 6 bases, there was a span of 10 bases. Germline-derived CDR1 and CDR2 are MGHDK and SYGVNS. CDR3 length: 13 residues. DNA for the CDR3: TGTGCCAGCAGTGAAGGCGGAGGTGCTGAAGCTTTCTTT. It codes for CASSEGGGAEAFF.

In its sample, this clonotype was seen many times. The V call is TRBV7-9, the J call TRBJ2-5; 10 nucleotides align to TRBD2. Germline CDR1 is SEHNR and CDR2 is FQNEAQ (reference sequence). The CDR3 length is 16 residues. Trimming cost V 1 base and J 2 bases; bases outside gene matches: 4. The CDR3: CASSLGASGRQETQYF. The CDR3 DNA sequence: TGTGCCAGCAGCTTAGGGGCTAGCGGGAGACAAGAGACCCAGTACTTC.

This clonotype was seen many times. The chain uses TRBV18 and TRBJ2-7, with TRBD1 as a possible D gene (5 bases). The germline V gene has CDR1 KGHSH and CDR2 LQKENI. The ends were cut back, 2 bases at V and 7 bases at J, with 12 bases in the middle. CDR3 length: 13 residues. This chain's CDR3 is CASSPEGVREQYF. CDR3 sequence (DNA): TGTGCCAGCTCACCAGAAGGGGTACGGGAGCAGTACTTC.

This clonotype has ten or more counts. In DNA form, the CDR3 reads TGTGCCAGCAGTTACGGGAGGACAGTTGCCGAGCAGTACTTC. Translation gives CASSYGRTVAEQYF. V gene TRBV6-5 combines with J gene TRBJ2-7, with D perhaps TRBD1 or TRBD2 (6 bases each). The CDR3 totals 14 residues. V gave up 2 bases and J gave up 6 bases, with 14 bases separating them. The germline V gene encodes CDR1 MNHEY and CDR2 SVGAGI.

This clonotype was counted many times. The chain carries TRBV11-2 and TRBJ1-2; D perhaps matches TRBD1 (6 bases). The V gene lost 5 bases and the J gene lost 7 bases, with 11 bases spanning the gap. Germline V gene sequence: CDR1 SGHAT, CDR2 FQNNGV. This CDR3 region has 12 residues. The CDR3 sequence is CASSPQGSGYTF. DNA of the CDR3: TGTGCCAGCAGCCCACAGGGAAGTGGCTACACCTTC.

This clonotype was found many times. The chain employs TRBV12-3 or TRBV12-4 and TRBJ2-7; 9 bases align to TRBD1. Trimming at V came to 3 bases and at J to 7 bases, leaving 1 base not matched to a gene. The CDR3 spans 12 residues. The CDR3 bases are TGTGCCAGCAGTTTGACAGGGGGAGAGCAGTACTTC. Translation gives CASSLTGGEQYF.

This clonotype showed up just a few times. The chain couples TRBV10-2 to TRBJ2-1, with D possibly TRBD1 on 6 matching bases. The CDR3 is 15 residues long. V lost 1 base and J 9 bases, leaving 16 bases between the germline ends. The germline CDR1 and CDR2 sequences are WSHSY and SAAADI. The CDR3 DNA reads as TGCGCCAGCAGTGAGTGGGTTCAGGGGTGGGCTGAGCAGTTCTTC. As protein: CASSEWVQGWAEQFF.

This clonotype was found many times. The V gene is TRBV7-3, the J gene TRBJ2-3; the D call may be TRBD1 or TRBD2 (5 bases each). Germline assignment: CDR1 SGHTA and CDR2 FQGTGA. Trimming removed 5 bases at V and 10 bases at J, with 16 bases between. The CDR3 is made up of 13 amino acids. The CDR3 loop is CASSLDRGQPQYF. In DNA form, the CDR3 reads TGTGCCAGCAGCCTGGACCGGGGCCAGCCGCAGTATTTT.